The 16 T cell receptor beta chains in this list originate from one sample, sequenced in a study of shared clonotypes between healthy human individuals. TCRdb's copy holds only in-frame clones and misses some; the assay was immunoSEQ multiplex PCR. Among nearly 1,000,000 clones listed, 76% were seen once. Input material: memory CD4+ T cells sorted from blood. The subset here: CD45RA-negative fraction. These receptors originate from a man between 18 and 35 years old in good health.

The V gene is TRBV7-2, the J gene TRBJ1-4; no definite D call. Trimming took 2 bases from V and 4 from J, leaving 11 bases between them. CDR1 and CDR2 from the germline V gene are SGHTA and FQGNSA. The CDR3 covers 15 residues. Here the CDR3 reads CASSLSSTLNEKLFF. As DNA, the CDR3 is TGTGCCAGCAGCTTATCCTCGACGCTTAATGAAAAACTGTTTTTT.

V and J are TRBV7-9 and TRBJ2-1; D is unclear. The germline V gene has CDR1 SEHNR and CDR2 FQNEAQ (reference sequence). CDR3 length: 12 residues. V dropped 5 bases and J dropped 5 bases, with 7 bases sitting between them. The CDR3 loop is CASSLQNNEQFF. The CDR3 DNA is TGTGCCAGCAGCCTCCAAAACAATGAGCAGTTCTTC.

The sample holds a few counts of this clone. V gene TRBV5-1 combines with J gene TRBJ1-1, with a weak D call TRBD1 (5 bases). CDR1 and CDR2 from the germline V gene are SGHRS and YFSETQ. Trimming shortened V by 0 bases and J by 3 bases, and 12 bases separated the two germline ends. This CDR3 spans 15 amino acids. For the CDR3, the DNA is TGCGCCAGCAGCTTGGGACAGCCCACCGACACTGAAGCTTTCTTT. It is translated as CASSLGQPTDTEAFF.

The chain carries TRBV7-6 and TRBJ1-4, with unresolved D. CDR3 length equals 16 residues. V was pared by 3 bases and J by 3 bases, with 14 bases between. CDR1 and CDR2 (germline): SGHVS, FNYEAQ. In DNA, the CDR3 is TGTGCCAGCAGCTTGCTGCCTTATGGCTCTAATGAAAAACTGTTTTTT. Its protein product is CASSLLPYGSNEKLFF.

Only a few counts were recorded for this clone. DNA of the CDR3: TGTGCCAGCAGCTTAGATTTCGACAGGGGAGCCTACGAGCAGTACTTC. Translating gives CASSLDFDRGAYEQYF. The chain is built from TRBV11-2 and TRBJ2-7; 8 bases map to TRBD1. This CDR3 has 16 amino acids. CDR1 and CDR2 (germline): SGHAT, FQNNGV. Trimming removed 0 bases from V and 2 bases from J; junction bases left unmatched: 6.

As DNA, the CDR3 is TGTGCCAGCTCGACTAGCGGGAGTCACAATGAGCAGTTCTTC. This sequence encodes CASSTSGSHNEQFF. The chain is built from TRBV27 and TRBJ2-1; 12 nucleotides agree with TRBD2. Germline V gene lookup returns CDR1 MNHEY and CDR2 SMNVEV (reference sequence). CDR3 length: 14 amino acids. The V gene end was trimmed by 8 bases and the J gene end by 5 bases; junction bases not matched to a gene: 4.

There are a few counts of this clone. This chain connects TRBV6-6 to TRBJ1-6, with D unresolved. This CDR3 comprises 11 residues. Germline CDR1 and CDR2: MNHNY and SVGAGI (reference sequence). V dropped 7 bases and J dropped 9 bases, with 7 bases sitting between them. The CDR3 region is CASMRGSPLHF. The CDR3 bases are TGTGCCAGCATGCGGGGTTCACCCCTCCACTTT.

This chain connects TRBV7-2 to TRBJ2-3; no firm D call. CDR1 and CDR2 (germline): SGHTA, FQGNSA. Trimming pared 5 bases from V and 7 bases from J, leaving 13 bases between. The CDR3 length is 13 residues. CDR3 sequence reads: CASSTPLVNTQYF. DNA of the CDR3: TGTGCCAGCAGCACCCCTCTAGTGAATACGCAGTATTTT.

This clone was counted a few times. The chain has TRBV4-3 and TRBJ1-5; no definite D call. Trimming took 2 bases from V and 3 from J, leaving 5 bases between them. Per germline, CDR1 LGHNA and CDR2 YSLEER. This CDR3 is built from 13 residues. The CDR3 spells CASSQSHNQPQHF. The CDR3 region has the DNA TGCGCCAGCAGCCAATCCCACAATCAGCCCCAGCATTTT.

This rearrangement joins TRBV19 to TRBJ1-1, with D possibly TRBD1 on 5 matching bases. The CDR3 has 14 residues. The germline V and J ends were trimmed by 7 bases and 3 bases, with 15 bases remaining between them. Germline CDR1 is LNHDA and CDR2 is SQIVND (reference sequence). The CDR3 spells CASTRRAGDTEAFF. The CDR3 nucleotides read TGTGCCAGTACTCGCAGGGCGGGAGACACTGAAGCTTTCTTT.

The V call is TRBV30, the J call TRBJ2-1; 8 bases map to TRBD1. Germline V gene data show CDR1 as GTSNPN and CDR2 as SVGIG (reference sequence). Trimming cost V 0 bases and J 12 bases; bases outside gene matches: 19. The CDR3 has 17 amino acids. The chain's CDR3 is CAWSVKGDRGLSARQFF. In nucleotides, the CDR3 is TGTGCCTGGAGTGTAAAGGGAGACAGGGGTTTGTCGGCCCGGCAGTTCTTC.

The CDR3 region is CAWGGYTEAFF. DNA for the CDR3: TGTGCCTGGGGAGGGTACACTGAAGCTTTCTTT. This rearrangement joins TRBV30 to TRBJ1-1; D unclear. Germline V gives CDR1 GTSNPN, CDR2 SVGIG (reference sequence). The CDR3 extends over 11 amino acids. Trimming removed 5 bases from V and 3 bases from J, with 7 bases in between.

The chain combines TRBV10-1 with TRBJ2-1, with D possibly being TRBD2 (6 bases). V lost 6 bases and J 7 bases, leaving 10 bases between the germline ends. Per germline, CDR1 WNHNN and CDR2 SYGVQD (reference sequence). There are 12 residues in the CDR3. Here the CDR3 reads CASSGSRNEQFF. As DNA, the CDR3 is TGCGCCAGCAGCGGGAGTAGGAATGAGCAGTTCTTC.

The genes are TRBV6-1 and TRBJ1-1, with D unresolved. Germline V lookup: CDR1 MNHNS, CDR2 SASEGT. Trimming took 11 bases from V and 1 from J, leaving 11 bases between them. The CDR3 loop spans 12 amino acids. CDR3 in amino acids: CACGWRNTEAFF. Here the CDR3 DNA reads TGTGCCTGCGGGTGGAGGAACACTGAAGCTTTCTTT.

The gene calls are TRBV28 and TRBJ2-3, with unresolved D. The CDR3 sequence is 12 residues long. V was pared by 6 bases and J by 2 bases, with 6 bases between. The germline V gene has CDR1 MDHEN and CDR2 SYDVKM. The CDR3 region has the DNA TGTGCCAGCAGCACAGACACAGATACGCAGTATTTT. It encodes CASSTDTDTQYF. Drawing the rest from reference TRBV28 and TRBJ2-3, the complete variable domain is DVKVTQSSRYLVKRTGEKVFLECVQDMDHENMFWYRQDPGLGLRLIYFSYDVKMKEKGDIPEGYSVSREKKERFSLILESASTNQTSMYLCASSTDTDTQYFGPGTRLTVL.

This chain joins TRBV15 and TRBJ2-2; possible D gene TRBD2, 7 bases. CDR3 length equals 15 residues. Trimming left V 3 bases short and J 6 bases short, with 14 bases between. Germline V lookup: CDR1 LNHNV, CDR2 YYDKDF (reference sequence). The CDR3 nucleotides are TGTGCCACCAGCAGTGTGCGGGGGCCCTCCGGGGAGCTGTTTTTT. Protein: CATSSVRGPSGELFF.